These 2 T cell receptor beta chains originate from one sample sequenced in a study of cytomegalovirus exposure and HLA in healthy donors. The PCR used 60 Vbeta and 13 Jbeta primers. TCRdb keeps only in-frame clones here, not all; method: immunoSEQ multiplex PCR. The sample includes just over 200,000 clones. Sequences were obtained from PBMCs. Every receptor here comes from a girl aged 2-10 years in good health and CMV-seropositive.

The CDR3 bases are TGTGCTAGTGGTTTACAGACAGGAGGCACAGATACGCAGTATTTT. This encodes CASGLQTGGTDTQYF. The rearrangement links TRBV12-5 to TRBJ2-3, with D tentatively TRBD1 (6 bases). Germline values: CDR1 LGHNT, CDR2 FRNRAP. V dropped 3 bases and J dropped 1 base, with 11 bases sitting between them. This CDR3 has 15 amino acids.

This chain uses TRBV10-3 with TRBJ2-1; D possibly corresponds to TRBD2 (5 bases). The CDR3 runs to 16 residues. CDR1 is ENHRY and CDR2 is SYGVKD in the germline V gene. Trimming left V 0 bases short and J 5 bases short, with 14 bases between. The CDR3 DNA follows: TGTGCCATCAGTGAGTCGACCCTCAGCGGAGACAATGAGCAGTTCTTC. Amino acids: CAISESTLSGDNEQFF.